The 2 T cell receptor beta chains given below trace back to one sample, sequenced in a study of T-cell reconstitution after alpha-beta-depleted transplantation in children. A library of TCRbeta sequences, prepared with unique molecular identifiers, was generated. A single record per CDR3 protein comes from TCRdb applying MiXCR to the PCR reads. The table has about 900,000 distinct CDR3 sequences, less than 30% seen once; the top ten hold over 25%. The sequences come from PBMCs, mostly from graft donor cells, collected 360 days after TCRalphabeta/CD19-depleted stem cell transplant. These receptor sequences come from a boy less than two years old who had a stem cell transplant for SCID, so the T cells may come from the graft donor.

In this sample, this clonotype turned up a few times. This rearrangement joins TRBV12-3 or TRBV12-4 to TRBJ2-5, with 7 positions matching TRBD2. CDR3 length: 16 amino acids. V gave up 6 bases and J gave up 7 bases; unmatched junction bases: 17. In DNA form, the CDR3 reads TGTGCCAGCAGCGCCCTGTCGGGGGGATCTGGTGTGACCCAGTACTTC. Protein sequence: CASSALSGGSGVTQYF.

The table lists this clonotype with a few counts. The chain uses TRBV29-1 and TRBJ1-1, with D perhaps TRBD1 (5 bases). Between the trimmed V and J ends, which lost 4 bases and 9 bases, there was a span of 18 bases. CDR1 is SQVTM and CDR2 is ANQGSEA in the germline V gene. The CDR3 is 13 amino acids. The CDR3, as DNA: TGCAGCGTTGTTGCGGACAAAGATAGAAAAGCTTTCTTT. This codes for CSVVADKDRKAFF.